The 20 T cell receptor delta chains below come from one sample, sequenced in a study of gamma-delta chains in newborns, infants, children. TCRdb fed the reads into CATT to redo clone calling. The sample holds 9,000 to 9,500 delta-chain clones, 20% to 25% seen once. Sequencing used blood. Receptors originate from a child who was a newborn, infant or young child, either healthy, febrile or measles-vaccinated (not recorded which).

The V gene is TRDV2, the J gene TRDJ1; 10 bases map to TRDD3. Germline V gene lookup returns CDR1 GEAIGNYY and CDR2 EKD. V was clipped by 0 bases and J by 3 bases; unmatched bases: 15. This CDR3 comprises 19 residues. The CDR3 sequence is CACDTLRVGDTEEADKLIF. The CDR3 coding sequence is TGTGCCTGTGACACCCTCCGGGTGGGGGATACAGAGGAGGCCGATAAACTCATCTTT.

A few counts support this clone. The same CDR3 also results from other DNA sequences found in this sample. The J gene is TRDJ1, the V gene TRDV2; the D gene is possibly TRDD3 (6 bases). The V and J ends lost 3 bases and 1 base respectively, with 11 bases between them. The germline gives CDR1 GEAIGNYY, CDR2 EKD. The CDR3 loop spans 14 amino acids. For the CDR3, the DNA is TGTGCCTGTGACCCTCTGGGGTTCACCGATAAACTCATCTTT. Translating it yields CACDPLGFTDKLIF.

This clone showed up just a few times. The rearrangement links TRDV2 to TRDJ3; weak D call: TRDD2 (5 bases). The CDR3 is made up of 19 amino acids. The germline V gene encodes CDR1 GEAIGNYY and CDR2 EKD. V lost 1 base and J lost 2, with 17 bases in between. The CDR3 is CACDTAYSQRTWDTRQMFF. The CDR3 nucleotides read TGTGCCTGTGACACTGCCTACTCCCAAAGGACCTGGGACACCCGACAGATGTTTTTC.

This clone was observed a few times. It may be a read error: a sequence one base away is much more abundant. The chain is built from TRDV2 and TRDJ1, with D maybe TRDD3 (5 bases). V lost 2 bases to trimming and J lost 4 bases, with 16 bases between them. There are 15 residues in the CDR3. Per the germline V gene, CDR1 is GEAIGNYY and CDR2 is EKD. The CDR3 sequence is CACDRLEDRNDKLIF. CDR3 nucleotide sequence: TGTGCCTGTGACAGACTGGAGGATAGGAACGATAAACTCATCTTT.

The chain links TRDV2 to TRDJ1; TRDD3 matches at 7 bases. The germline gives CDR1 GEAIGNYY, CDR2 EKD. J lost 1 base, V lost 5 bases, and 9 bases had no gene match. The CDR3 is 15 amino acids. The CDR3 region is CACVSPGDSTDKLIF. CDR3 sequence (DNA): TGTGCCTGTGTTTCACCGGGGGATTCCACCGATAAACTCATCTTT.

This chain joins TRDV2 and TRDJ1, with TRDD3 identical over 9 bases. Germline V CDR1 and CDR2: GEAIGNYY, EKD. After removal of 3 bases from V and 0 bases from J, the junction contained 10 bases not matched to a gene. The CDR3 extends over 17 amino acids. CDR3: CACDDGLGDKYTDKLIF. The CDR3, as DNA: TGTGCCTGTGACGATGGACTGGGGGACAAGTACACCGATAAACTCATCTTT.

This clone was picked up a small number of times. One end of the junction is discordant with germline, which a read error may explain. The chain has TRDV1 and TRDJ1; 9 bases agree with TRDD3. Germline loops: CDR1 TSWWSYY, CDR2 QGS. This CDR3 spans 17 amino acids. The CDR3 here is CALLSTGGPTYTDKLIF. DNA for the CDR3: TGCGCTCTTCTAAGTACTGGGGGACCGACGTACACCGATAAACTCATCTTT.

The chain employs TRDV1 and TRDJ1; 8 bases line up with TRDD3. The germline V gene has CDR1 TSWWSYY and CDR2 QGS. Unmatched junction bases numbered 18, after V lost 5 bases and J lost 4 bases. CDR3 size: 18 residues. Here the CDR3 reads CALGTCSLFNWGFDKLIF. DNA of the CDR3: TGTGCTCTTGGGACGTGTTCCCTTTTCAACTGGGGGTTCGATAAACTCATCTTT.

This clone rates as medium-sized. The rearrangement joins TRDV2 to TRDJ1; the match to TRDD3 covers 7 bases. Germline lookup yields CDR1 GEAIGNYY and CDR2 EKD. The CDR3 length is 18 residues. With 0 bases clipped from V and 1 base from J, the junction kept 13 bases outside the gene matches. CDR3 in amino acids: CACDTVLGIKKSTDKLIF. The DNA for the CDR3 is TGTGCCTGTGACACCGTTCTGGGGATAAAAAAGTCCACCGATAAACTCATCTTT.

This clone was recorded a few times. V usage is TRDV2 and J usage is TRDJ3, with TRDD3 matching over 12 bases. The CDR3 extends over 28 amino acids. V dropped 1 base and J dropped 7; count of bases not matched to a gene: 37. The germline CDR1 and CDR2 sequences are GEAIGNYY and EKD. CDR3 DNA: TGTGCCTGTGACACACTGGACGTTGGGGGCTCTGGGGGATACGCGGACGCGGTTGGAGGCCCCGACACCCGACAGATGTTTTTC. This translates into CACDTLDVGGSGGYADAVGGPDTRQMFF.

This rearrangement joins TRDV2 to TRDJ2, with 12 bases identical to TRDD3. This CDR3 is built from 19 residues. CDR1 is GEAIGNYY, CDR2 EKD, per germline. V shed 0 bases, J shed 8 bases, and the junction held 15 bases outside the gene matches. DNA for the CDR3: TGTGCCTGTGACACCTTGCTGGGGGATACGCATCAGAGAATGGCACAACTCTTCTTT. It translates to CACDTLLGDTHQRMAQLFF.

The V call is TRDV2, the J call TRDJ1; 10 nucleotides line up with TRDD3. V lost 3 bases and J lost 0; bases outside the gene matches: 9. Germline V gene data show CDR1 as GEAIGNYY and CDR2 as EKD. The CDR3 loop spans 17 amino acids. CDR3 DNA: TGTGCCTGTGACGCCGTACTGGGGGATTCTTACACCGATAAACTCATCTTT. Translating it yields CACDAVLGDSYTDKLIF.

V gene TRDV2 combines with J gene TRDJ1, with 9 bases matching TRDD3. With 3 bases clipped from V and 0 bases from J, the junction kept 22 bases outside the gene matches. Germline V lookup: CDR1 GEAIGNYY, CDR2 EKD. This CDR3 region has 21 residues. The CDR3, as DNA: TGTGCCTGTGACGTTATTTCTACTGGGGGAGACGTCAAACTGTACACCGATAAACTCATCTTT. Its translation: CACDVISTGGDVKLYTDKLIF.

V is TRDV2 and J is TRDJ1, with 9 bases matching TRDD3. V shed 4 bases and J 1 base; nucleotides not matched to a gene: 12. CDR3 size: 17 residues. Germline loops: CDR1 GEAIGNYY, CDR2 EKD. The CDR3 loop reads CACEALGESGGTDKLIF. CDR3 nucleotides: TGTGCCTGTGAGGCACTGGGGGAATCCGGGGGCACCGATAAACTCATCTTT.

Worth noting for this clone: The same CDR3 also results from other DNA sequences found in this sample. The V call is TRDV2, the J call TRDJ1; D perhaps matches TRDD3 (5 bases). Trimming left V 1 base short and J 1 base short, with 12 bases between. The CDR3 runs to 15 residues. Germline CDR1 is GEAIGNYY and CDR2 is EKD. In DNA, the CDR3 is TGTGCCTGTGACACGATCCCGGGGGGCACCGATAAACTCATCTTT. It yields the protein CACDTIPGGTDKLIF.

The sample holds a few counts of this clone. CDR3 sequence: CACEPMDATAQLFF. The CDR3 DNA sequence: TGTGCCTGTGAACCGATGGATGCGACAGCACAACTCTTCTTT. The rearrangement joins TRDV2 to TRDJ2; the D is unclear. V was shortened by 4 bases and J by 4 bases, with 12 bases between the two germline ends. The CDR3 sequence is 14 residues long. Germline V gene data show CDR1 as GEAIGNYY and CDR2 as EKD.

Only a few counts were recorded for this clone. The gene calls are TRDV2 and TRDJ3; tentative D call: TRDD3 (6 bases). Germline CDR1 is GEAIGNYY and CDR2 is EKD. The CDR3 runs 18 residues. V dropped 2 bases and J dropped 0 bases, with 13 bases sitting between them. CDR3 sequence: CACDKALGSSWDTRQMFF. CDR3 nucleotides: TGTGCCTGTGACAAGGCACTGGGCAGCTCCTGGGACACCCGACAGATGTTTTTC.

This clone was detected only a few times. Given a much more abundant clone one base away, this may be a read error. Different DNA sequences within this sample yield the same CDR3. CDR3 loop: CACDTLAGTDKLIF. The DNA for the CDR3 is TGTGCCTGTGACACCCTGGCTGGAACCGATAAACTCATCTTT. The genes are TRDV2 and TRDJ1; D remains ambiguous. This CDR3 has 14 amino acids. The V gene's germline CDR1 is GEAIGNYY and CDR2 EKD. V dropped 0 bases and J dropped 2 bases, with 9 bases sitting between them.

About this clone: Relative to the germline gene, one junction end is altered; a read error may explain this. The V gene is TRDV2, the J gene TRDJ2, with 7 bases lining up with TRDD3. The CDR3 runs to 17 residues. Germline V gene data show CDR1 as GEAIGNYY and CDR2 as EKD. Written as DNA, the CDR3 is TGTGCCTGTGACACGGTTGGGGGGGATGCTTTGACAGCAAAACTCTTCTTT. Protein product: CACDTVGGDALTAKLFF.

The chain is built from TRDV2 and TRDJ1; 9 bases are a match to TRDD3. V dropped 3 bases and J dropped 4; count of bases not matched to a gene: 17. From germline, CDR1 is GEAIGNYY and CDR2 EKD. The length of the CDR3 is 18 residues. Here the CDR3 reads CACDPVTGGPALGDKLIF. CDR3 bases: TGTGCCTGTGACCCGGTTACTGGGGGACCCGCCCTCGGCGATAAACTCATCTTT.